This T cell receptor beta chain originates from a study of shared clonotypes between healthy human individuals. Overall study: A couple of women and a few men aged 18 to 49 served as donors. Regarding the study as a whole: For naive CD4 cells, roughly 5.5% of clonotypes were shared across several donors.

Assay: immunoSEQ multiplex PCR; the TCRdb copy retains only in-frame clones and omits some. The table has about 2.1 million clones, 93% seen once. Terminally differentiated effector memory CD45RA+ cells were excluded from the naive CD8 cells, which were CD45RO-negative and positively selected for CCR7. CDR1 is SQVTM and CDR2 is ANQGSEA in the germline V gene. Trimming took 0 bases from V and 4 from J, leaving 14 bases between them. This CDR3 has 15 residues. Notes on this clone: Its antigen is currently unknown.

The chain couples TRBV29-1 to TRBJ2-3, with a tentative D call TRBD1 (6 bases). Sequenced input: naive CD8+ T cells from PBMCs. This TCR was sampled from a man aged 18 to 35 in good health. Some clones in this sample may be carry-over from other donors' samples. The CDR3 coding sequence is TGCAGCGTTGAAGAGGTAGAGGGGGAGTCAGATACGCAGTATTTT. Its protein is CSVEEVEGESDTQYF.